The text below deals with one TCR beta chain. Sequenced by immunoSEQ multiplex PCR; TCRdb stores in-frame clones only, minus some. The sample has 77,000 or so clones, under 85% seen once. The sample originates from a study of ipilimumab plus nivolumab after autologous stem cell transplantation. Study information: The DLBCL group included primary refractory and relapsed cases.

The germline CDR1 and CDR2 sequences are SGHTA and FQGNSA. The CDR3 covers 15 residues. V gave up 1 base and J gave up 9 bases, with 13 bases separating them. The source is a male donor with diffuse large B-cell lymphoma. The rearrangement uses TRBV7-2 and TRBJ1-6; possible D gene TRBD1, 5 bases. Material: PBMCs, obtained in a trial of ipilimumab plus nivolumab as post-transplant consolidation. In DNA form, the CDR3 reads TGTGCCAGCAGCTTAGGCGGGGCAGACAGTTCACCCCTCCACTTT. It encodes CASSLGGADSSPLHF.